These 3 T cell receptor beta chains were sequenced from one sample in a study of cytomegalovirus exposure and HLA in healthy donors. PCR employed 60 Vbeta and 13 Jbeta primers. Repertoires were generated with immunoSEQ multiplex PCR, while TCRdb's copy carries only in-frame clones and drops some. The table lists about 130,000 clones, about 70% of them singletons. Sequencing input: PBMCs. The receptors stem from a male donor in good health and CMV-seronegative.

This sequence joins TRBV7-8 and TRBJ1-1; D is unclear. V dropped 4 bases and J dropped 0 bases, with 12 bases sitting between them. The CDR3 is made up of 15 amino acids. Germline loops: CDR1 SGHVS, CDR2 FQNEAQ. The CDR3 reads CASSYHSKMNTEAFF. The DNA for the CDR3 is TGTGCCAGCAGCTATCACAGCAAAATGAACACTGAAGCTTTCTTT.

In regard to this clone: At one end, the junction sequence differs from germline, possibly due to a read error. The chain employs TRBV19 and TRBJ2-2, with TRBD1 matching 8 bases. The CDR3 has 15 amino acids. Germline V gene data show CDR1 as LNHDA and CDR2 as SQIVND (reference sequence). In DNA form, the CDR3 reads TGTGCCAGTAGTACAGGGGGCTCTAGCACCGGGGAGCCGTTTTTT. Translating gives CASSTGGSSTGEPFF.

This chain uses TRBV11-2 with TRBJ2-7, with 9 bases identical to TRBD2. With 5 bases clipped from V and 2 bases from J, the junction kept 7 bases outside the gene matches. CDR3 length equals 15 residues. Germline V gene lookup returns CDR1 SGHAT and CDR2 FQNNGV. The CDR3 protein is CASSHWTSETYEQYF. As DNA, the CDR3 is TGTGCCAGCAGCCACTGGACTAGCGAGACCTACGAGCAGTACTTC.